These 25 T cell receptor beta chains originate from one sample sequenced in a study of sequential checkpoint blockade in melanoma. The sample's treatment: randomized to nivolumab then ipilimumab (arm A) or the reverse (arm B). Clones were sequenced by immunoSEQ multiplex PCR, and TCRdb holds only the in-frame ones, with some missing. The sample lists some 7,200 clones, around 82% occurring once. The sequencing here drew on CD8+ T cells sorted from blood (inferred from file names), taken from a patient given nivolumab and ipilimumab in sequence. The receptors stem from a human donor with melanoma.

The chain couples TRBV19 to TRBJ2-1, with 9 bases matching TRBD1. Germline assignment: CDR1 LNHDA and CDR2 SQIVND (reference sequence). This CDR3 comprises 15 residues. The junction had 0 bases not matched to a gene; V was cut back by 3 bases and J by 0 bases. CDR3 nucleotide sequence: TGTGCCAGTAGTATGACAGGGGGCTCCTACAATGAGCAGTTCTTC. This sequence encodes CASSMTGGSYNEQFF.

The rearrangement uses TRBV5-1 and TRBJ2-1; D is perhaps TRBD2 (6 bases). V was trimmed by 1 base and J by 7 bases, leaving 15 bases between them. CDR1 SGHRS and CDR2 YFSETQ come from the germline V gene. The CDR3 contains 15 residues. The CDR3 DNA is TGCGCCAGCAGCTTGTTGGGGGGATCGGGAAATGAGCAGTTCTTC. Translating it yields CASSLLGGSGNEQFF.

The sample holds a few counts of this clone. J is TRBJ2-2 and V is TRBV7-3, with D perhaps matching TRBD1 (5 bases). Trimming cost V 5 bases and J 5 bases, with 6 bases left between them. CDR3 length: 12 residues. CDR1 and CDR2 from the germline V gene are SGHTA and FQGTGA. Written as DNA, the CDR3 is TGTGCCAGCAGCGACAGTACCGGGGAGCTGTTTTTT. This encodes CASSDSTGELFF.

CDR3 bases: TGTGCCAGTCAGGGGCTTGAAGAGACCCAGTACTTC. It translates to CASQGLEETQYF. The rearrangement links TRBV9 to TRBJ2-5, with a possible D match to TRBD1 (6 bases). V lost 8 bases, J lost 3 bases, and 11 bases lay in between. The CDR3 has 12 residues. Germline CDR1 SGDLS, CDR2 YYNGEE.

This chain uses TRBV5-1 with TRBJ2-3, with TRBD2 identical over 9 bases. V dropped 4 bases and J dropped 4; count of bases not matched to a gene: 16. Looked up from germline, CDR1 is SGHRS and CDR2 is YFSETQ. The CDR3 runs to 18 residues. CDR3 protein: CASSPGVAGVDFADTQYF. DNA of the CDR3: TGCGCCAGCAGCCCAGGGGTAGCGGGAGTGGATTTTGCAGATACGCAGTATTTT.

This clone was counted only a few times. The rearrangement links TRBV19 to TRBJ2-3, with 11 bases lining up with TRBD2. J lost 5 bases, V lost 5 bases, and 6 bases had no gene match. The CDR3 sequence is 15 residues long. Germline V gene sequence: CDR1 LNHDA, CDR2 SQIVND (reference sequence). The CDR3 nucleotides read TGTGCCAGTAGTTCGACTAGCGGGATTGGAGATACGCAGTATTTT. Translated, it gives CASSSTSGIGDTQYF.

By sample share, this clone is medium-sized. V usage is TRBV2 and J usage is TRBJ1-5, with a tentative D call TRBD1 (5 bases). The germline V gene encodes CDR1 SNHLY and CDR2 FYNNEI. V lost 6 bases to trimming and J lost 7 bases, with 19 bases between them. The CDR3 spans 15 residues. CDR3 DNA: TGTGCCAGCAGCGTAGAGATGGGGCGGACACAGCCCCAGCATTTT. Its translation: CASSVEMGRTQPQHF.

The chain joins TRBV19 to TRBJ2-2; 7 bases map to TRBD2. CDR3 length equals 16 residues. In germline, CDR1 is LNHDA, CDR2 SQIVND (reference sequence). The V gene end was trimmed by 3 bases and the J gene end by 5 bases; junction bases not matched to a gene: 9. The CDR3, as DNA: TGTGCCAGTAGTATCAGAGCGGGGTTAAGGACCGGGGAGCTGTTTTTT. Translation gives CASSIRAGLRTGELFF. The entire variable domain, with the rest obtained from reference TRBV19 and TRBJ2-2, is as follows: DGGITQSPKYLFRKEGQNVTLSCEQNLNHDAMYWYRQDPGQGLRLIYYSQIVNDFQKGDIAEGYSVSREKKESFPLTVTSAQKNPTAFYLCASSIRAGLRTGELFFGEGSRLTVL.

The chain carries TRBV7-3 and TRBJ2-7; TRBD2 matches 9 bases. Losses at the gene ends were 5 bases for V and 3 bases for J; bases not matched to a gene: 11. CDR3 length: 16 residues. Germline values: CDR1 SGHTA, CDR2 FQGTGA. In DNA form, the CDR3 reads TGTGCCAGCAGCCCGACTCCGACTAGCGGATACTACGAGCAGTACTTC. It translates to CASSPTPTSGYYEQYF.

This chain joins TRBV4-3 and TRBJ2-5, with 8 positions matching TRBD2. The junction had 2 bases not matched to a gene; V was cut back by 1 base and J by 4 bases. Germline-derived CDR1 and CDR2 are LGHNA and YSLEER. The CDR3 has 14 residues. The CDR3 DNA sequence: TGCGCCAGCAGCCAAGTCCTAGCGGGAGAGACCCAGTACTTC. Protein: CASSQVLAGETQYF.

J is TRBJ1-1 and V is TRBV15, with 9 bases fitting TRBD1. Trimming took 3 bases from V and 12 from J; bases not matched to a gene: 11. This CDR3 is 14 amino acids long. Germline CDR1 is LNHNV and CDR2 is YYDKDF (reference sequence). The CDR3 DNA reads TGTGCCACCAGCAGGAGCCGGGACAGGGCAGAAACTTTCTTT. This translates into CATSRSRDRAETFF.

The chain carries TRBV4-1 and TRBJ2-7, with TRBD1 matching over 7 bases. Germline V gene lookup returns CDR1 MGHRA and CDR2 YSYEKL. The CDR3 runs to 14 residues. Unmatched junction bases numbered 4, after V lost 1 base and J lost 4 bases. CDR3 protein: CASSQVRGSYEQYF. Here the CDR3 DNA reads TGCGCCAGCAGCCAAGTCAGGGGGAGTTACGAGCAGTACTTC.

This clone is large within its sample. This chain joins TRBV10-3 and TRBJ2-7; D is unresolved. The germline V gene has CDR1 ENHRY and CDR2 SYGVKD. With 1 base removed from V and 6 bases from J, the gap between germline ends came to 7 bases. The CDR3 has 12 amino acids. This CDR3 is CAISEWRLEQYF. DNA for the CDR3: TGTGCCATCAGTGAGTGGCGGCTCGAGCAGTACTTC.

The V gene is TRBV28, the J gene TRBJ2-7; a weak D match, TRBD1 (6 bases). Germline values: CDR1 MDHEN, CDR2 SYDVKM. V was shortened by 3 bases and J by 0 bases, with 12 bases between the two germline ends. The CDR3 totals 15 residues. CDR3 protein: CASSLRGYNSYEQYF. CDR3 in DNA: TGTGCCAGCAGTTTGAGGGGGTATAACTCCTACGAGCAGTACTTC.

This chain joins TRBV4-2 and TRBJ2-2; 7 bases align to TRBD1. V shed 5 bases and J 6 bases; nucleotides not matched to a gene: 9. There are 15 residues in the CDR3. Germline values: CDR1 LGHNA, CDR2 YNFKEQ. Here the CDR3 reads CASSDRAGVSGELFF. CDR3 nucleotide sequence: TGTGCCAGCAGCGACAGGGCGGGTGTGTCCGGGGAGCTGTTTTTT.

This chain joins TRBV30 and TRBJ2-7; 8 bases agree with TRBD2. Losses at the gene ends were 1 base for V and 2 bases for J; bases not matched to a gene: 10. Germline CDR1 reads GTSNPN; CDR2 reads SVGIG (reference sequence). The CDR3 runs to 16 residues. CDR3 in amino acids: CAWSDLPGGFTYEQYF. CDR3 DNA sequence: TGTGCCTGGAGTGACCTACCGGGAGGGTTTACCTACGAGCAGTACTTC.

The V gene is TRBV16, the J gene TRBJ1-6, with D maybe TRBD1 (5 bases). The CDR3 is 14 residues long. Germline V gene sequence: CDR1 KGHSY, CDR2 FQNENV. The V end lost 4 bases, the J end lost 6 bases, and 10 bases lay between the germline ends. Here the CDR3 DNA reads TGTGCCAGCAGCCGGGGGGTGACTAATTCACCCCTCCACTTT. Amino acid sequence: CASSRGVTNSPLHF.

J is TRBJ1-6 and V is TRBV9; D call uncertain. The CDR3 consists of 14 residues. CDR1 SGDLS and CDR2 YYNGEE come from the germline V gene. The V end was cut by 0 bases, the J end by 9 bases, with 10 bases between. CDR3: CASSVERVGSPLHF. The CDR3 DNA reads as TGTGCCAGCAGCGTAGAGAGGGTTGGTTCACCCCTCCACTTT.

This chain links TRBV28 with TRBJ2-5; D ambiguous. The germline V gene has CDR1 MDHEN and CDR2 SYDVKM. Between the trimmed V and J ends, which lost 3 bases and 5 bases, there was a span of 13 bases. The CDR3 covers 14 residues. The CDR3 protein is CASSLVHQTETQYF. The CDR3, as DNA: TGTGCCAGCAGTTTGGTGCACCAGACTGAGACCCAGTACTTC.

The genes are TRBV18 and TRBJ2-1; 7 nucleotides align to TRBD2. The trim removed 2 bases at V and 8 bases at J, leaving 12 bases unmatched. Per the germline V gene, CDR1 is KGHSH and CDR2 is LQKENI. This CDR3 has 16 amino acids. In nucleotides, the CDR3 is TGTGCCAGCTCACCAATGAGGAGGGAGGGCCTAGATGAGCAGTTCTTC. Translation: CASSPMRREGLDEQFF.

This sequence joins TRBV15 and TRBJ2-7; the match to TRBD2 covers 11 bases. From germline, CDR1 is LNHNV and CDR2 YYDKDF (reference sequence). There are 18 residues in the CDR3. After removal of 2 bases from V and 4 bases from J, the junction contained 13 bases not matched to a gene. CDR3: CATSRTIAVTSGTYEQYF. Written as DNA, the CDR3 is TGTGCCACCAGCAGAACTATTGCAGTGACTAGCGGGACATACGAGCAGTACTTC.

By share, this clone counts as medium-sized. The rearrangement links TRBV7-9 to TRBJ1-2; D possibly corresponds to TRBD1 (5 bases). The CDR3 is 15 amino acids. The V gene's germline CDR1 is SEHNR and CDR2 FQNEAQ (reference sequence). Trimming stripped 5 bases from V and 4 bases from J, with 17 bases between. The CDR3 DNA sequence: TGTGCCAGCAGCGCCCAAGGACACCCACGCTATGGCTACACCTTC. Encoded protein: CASSAQGHPRYGYTF.

This clone was picked up one time. The chain uses TRBV5-6 and TRBJ1-2, with D unresolved. The CDR3 has 13 amino acids. Germline CDR1 SGHDT, CDR2 YYEEEE. With 1 base removed from V and 2 bases from J, the gap between germline ends came to 6 bases. This CDR3 is CASSLTRNYGYTF. The DNA of the CDR3 is TGTGCCAGCAGCTTGACCAGGAACTATGGCTACACCTTC.

V gene TRBV27 combines with J gene TRBJ2-5, with D perhaps TRBD2 (5 bases). V was clipped by 5 bases and J by 4 bases, with 14 bases between them. The CDR3 has 14 amino acids. The germline V gene encodes CDR1 MNHEY and CDR2 SMNVEV (reference sequence). CDR3 sequence (DNA): TGTGCCAGCAGTCCCCTTTCGGCGGGAGAGACCCAGTACTTC. It encodes CASSPLSAGETQYF.

The chain employs TRBV7-9 and TRBJ2-1; TRBD2 agrees at 10 bases. The junction had 5 bases not matched to a gene; V was cut back by 4 bases and J by 5 bases. The CDR3 has 15 residues. Germline CDR1 is SEHNR and CDR2 is FQNEAQ (reference sequence). CDR3 in amino acids: CASSSGLAVHNEQFF. The CDR3 coding sequence is TGTGCCAGCAGCTCAGGACTAGCGGTCCACAATGAGCAGTTCTTC.